This TCR beta chain was sequenced during a study of glioma-infiltrating T cells. Details on this clonotype: Its antigen is currently unknown. A read error is possible here, since a much larger clone lies one base away.

Using RNA template, CDR3s of TCR alpha and beta were amplified with iRepertoire arm-PCR. In TCRdb, the multiplex PCR reads were re-called with MiXCR into one record per CDR3 protein. This sample carries fewer than 55,000 distinct CDR3 sequences, approximately 20% of them seen once, and the ten largest clones take around 6.3%. From germline, CDR1 is SQVTM and CDR2 ANQGSEA. The CDR3 spans 11 residues. Regarding the study as a whole: Very few CDR3 sequences were shared between tissue and blood. Tissue-blood divergence was below expectation in non-neoplastic patients, above in gliomas.

The chain employs TRBV29-1 and TRBJ1-2, with D unresolved. Specimen: glioma tissue, nonneoplastic brain tissue, or PBMCs (not recorded which). The source is a human donor with low-grade glioma or glioblastoma, undergoing nonglioma brain surgery, or in good health (not recorded which). This chain's CDR3 is CSAVTPYGHTF. The CDR3 nucleotides read TGCAGCGCGGTCACCCCCTATGGCCACACCTTC.